These 26 T cell receptor beta chains came from one sample sequenced in a study of blood T cell repertoires in COVID-19. Clones were sequenced by immunoSEQ multiplex PCR, and TCRdb holds only the in-frame ones, with some missing. The repertoire includes around 60,000 clones, 84% of them detected once, and 15% to 20% sits in the top ten. The specimen sequenced was peripheral blood. These receptors were taken from a man between 60 and 75 years old with COVID-19, enrolled during active disease.

The chain employs TRBV2 and TRBJ2-7; 10 bases map to TRBD2. Germline values: CDR1 SNHLY, CDR2 FYNNEI. This CDR3 has 15 amino acids. After removal of 6 bases from V and 2 bases from J, the junction contained 7 bases not matched to a gene. In DNA, the CDR3 is TGTGCCAGCAGGACCGGACTAGCGGTTACCTACGAGCAGTACTTC. Residues: CASRTGLAVTYEQYF.

This chain connects TRBV30 to TRBJ2-2; weak D call: TRBD1 (5 bases). This CDR3 has 15 amino acids. Trimming removed 0 bases at V and 7 bases at J, with 15 bases between. Looked up from germline, CDR1 is GTSNPN and CDR2 is SVGIG (reference sequence). The CDR3 loop reads CAWSVQVAGVGELFF. The CDR3 nucleotides are TGTGCCTGGAGTGTACAGGTTGCCGGAGTCGGGGAGCTGTTTTTT.

CDR3 protein: CATSSRITGGGYTF. The CDR3 nucleotides read TGTGCCACCAGCAGTCGGATAACAGGGGGTGGCTACACCTTC. The chain links TRBV15 to TRBJ1-2; 8 bases match TRBD1. The CDR3 has 14 residues. CDR1 LNHNV and CDR2 YYDKDF come from the germline V gene (reference sequence). J gave up 7 bases and V 3 bases, and 7 bases lay outside the gene matches.

The chain couples TRBV7-9 to TRBJ1-2, with 7 nucleotides matching TRBD1. Trimming cost V 5 bases and J 5 bases; bases outside gene matches: 11. This CDR3 region has 15 residues. The germline gives CDR1 SEHNR, CDR2 FQNEAQ (reference sequence). The CDR3 bases are TGTGCCAGCAGCCCAGCGGACAGGAAAGAATATGGCTACACCTTC. Translation: CASSPADRKEYGYTF.

V gene TRBV2 combines with J gene TRBJ1-2; 7 bases match TRBD1. Germline V lookup: CDR1 SNHLY, CDR2 FYNNEI. J gave up 7 bases and V 6 bases, and 8 bases lay outside the gene matches. The CDR3 has 13 residues. The CDR3 DNA reads TGTGCCAGCAGCGACGACAGGGATGCTGGCTACACCTTC. Protein product: CASSDDRDAGYTF. The whole variable domain, filled in from reference TRBV2 and TRBJ1-2, reads EPEVTQTPSHQVTQMGQEVILRCVPISNHLYFYWYRQILGQKVEFLVSFYNNEISEKSEIFDDQFSVERPDGSNFTLKIRSTKLEDSAMYFCASSDDRDAGYTFGSGTRLTVV.

V and J are TRBV28 and TRBJ2-1; no definite D call. The V gene lost 7 bases and the J gene lost 7 bases, with 11 bases spanning the gap. The germline gives CDR1 MDHEN, CDR2 SYDVKM. This CDR3 comprises 12 residues. The CDR3 sequence: CASIGGGNEQFF. CDR3 bases: TGTGCCAGCATCGGCGGTGGTAATGAGCAGTTCTTC.

The chain has TRBV7-3 and TRBJ1-1; TRBD1 aligns across 8 bases. Trimming at V came to 5 bases and at J to 3 bases, leaving 2 bases not matched to a gene. This CDR3 comprises 13 residues. CDR1 is SGHTA, CDR2 FQGTGA, per germline. The CDR3 nucleotides are TGTGCCAGCAGCCAGGGGGCAGACACTGAAGCTTTCTTT. Translating gives CASSQGADTEAFF.

This clone showed up just once. The chain recombines TRBV19 with TRBJ2-7; 7 bases map to TRBD2. The CDR3 consists of 14 residues. Per the germline V gene, CDR1 is LNHDA and CDR2 is SQIVND (reference sequence). V was clipped by 7 bases and J by 2 bases; unmatched bases: 8. The CDR3 is CASTDGTIPYEQYF. CDR3 nucleotides: TGTGCCAGTACCGATGGGACTATCCCCTACGAGCAGTACTTC.

Only one count was recorded for this clone. This chain uses TRBV23-1 with TRBJ1-2; possible D gene TRBD1, 6 bases. TRBV23-1 is reported as an ORF; its role is uncertain. V dropped 1 base and J dropped 0 bases, with 12 bases sitting between them. The CDR3 loop spans 16 amino acids. The CDR3 DNA reads TGCGCCAGCAGTCAATGTAGGACAGCTCCTAACTATGGCTACACCTTC. This encodes CASSQCRTAPNYGYTF.

The chain joins TRBV10-2 to TRBJ2-7; D is possibly TRBD2 (6 bases). The CDR3 has 14 residues. Between the trimmed V and J ends, which lost 5 bases and 2 bases, there was a span of 13 bases. Germline CDR1 WSHSY, CDR2 SAAADI. The CDR3 loop is CASSWEVGTYEQYF. The CDR3 DNA follows: TGCGCCAGCAGTTGGGAGGTAGGGACCTACGAGCAGTACTTC.

The gene calls are TRBV4-1 and TRBJ2-1; 15 nucleotides match TRBD2. Germline CDR1 MGHRA, CDR2 YSYEKL. With 2 bases clipped from V and 7 bases from J, the junction kept 6 bases outside the gene matches. The CDR3 has 17 residues. Here the CDR3 DNA reads TGCGCCAGCAGCCAACGGACTAGCGGGAGGGGGCGTAATGAGCAGTTCTTC. This translates into CASSQRTSGRGRNEQFF.

The J gene is TRBJ2-7, the V gene TRBV3-1 (or the pseudogene TRBV3-2), with 8 positions matching TRBD1. V was clipped by 7 bases and J by 7 bases; unmatched bases: 9. From germline, CDR1 is LGHDT and CDR2 YNNKEL (reference sequence). CDR3 length: 13 residues. The CDR3: CASTSQGAREQYF. The CDR3 coding sequence is TGTGCCAGCACCAGTCAGGGGGCGAGGGAGCAGTACTTC.

The chain joins TRBV5-6 to TRBJ2-2, with D uncertain. Germline loops: CDR1 SGHDT, CDR2 YYEEEE. CDR3 length: 15 amino acids. Trimming cost V 5 bases and J 5 bases, with 16 bases left between them. The CDR3 DNA follows: TGTGCCAGCAGTCTACCCGGGTCCTCGACCGGGGAGCTGTTTTTT. Translated, it gives CASSLPGSSTGELFF.

V and J are TRBV18 and TRBJ2-1; 15 bases fit TRBD2. V was pared by 3 bases and J by 7 bases, with 1 base of the junction left unmatched. Germline CDR1 is KGHSH and CDR2 is LQKENI. The length of the CDR3 is 15 residues. The CDR3 here is CASSPGLAGGNEQFF. The CDR3 coding sequence is TGTGCCAGCTCACCGGGACTAGCGGGAGGTAATGAGCAGTTCTTC. Using reference TRBV18 and TRBJ2-1 for the parts outside the CDR3, the full variable domain is NAGVMQNPRHLVRRRGQEARLRCSPMKGHSHVYWYRQLPEEGLKFMVYLQKENIIDESGMPKERFSAEFPKEGPSILRIQQVVRGDSAAYFCASSPGLAGGNEQFFGPGTRLTVL.

This chain connects TRBV15 to TRBJ2-3, with 9 bases fitting TRBD2. Germline CDR1 and CDR2: LNHNV and YYDKDF (reference sequence). The J segment lost 3 bases and the V segment lost 1 base, leaving 8 bases of the junction unmatched. The CDR3 has 17 residues. CDR3 sequence (DNA): TGTGCCACCAGCAGAGTGCGGGGGGGCTCGGGAACAGATACGCAGTATTTT. It codes for CATSRVRGGSGTDTQYF.

The genes are TRBV5-6 and TRBJ2-1; TRBD2 aligns across 14 bases. Germline V gene lookup returns CDR1 SGHDT and CDR2 YYEEEE. The V gene end was trimmed by 7 bases and the J gene end by 10 bases; junction bases not matched to a gene: 7. The CDR3 totals 14 residues. CDR3 sequence reads: CASGGTSGSWEQFF. The CDR3 nucleotides read TGTGCCAGCGGAGGGACTAGCGGGAGTTGGGAGCAGTTCTTC.

A note on this clone: The sample carries other DNA sequences with the same CDR3. The chain recombines TRBV6-5 with TRBJ2-1, with D possibly matching TRBD2 (5 bases). Germline values: CDR1 MNHEY, CDR2 SVGAGI. The CDR3 covers 13 residues. V lost 6 bases, J lost 8 bases, and 14 bases lay in between. The CDR3: CASRTPGSDEQFF. The CDR3 DNA reads as TGTGCCAGCAGAACCCCGGGGTCGGATGAGCAGTTCTTC.

This rearrangement joins TRBV7-9 to TRBJ2-5, with D perhaps TRBD1 (5 bases). Germline V CDR1 and CDR2: SEHNR, FQNEAQ (reference sequence). This CDR3 contains 15 residues. Trimming took 5 bases from V and 5 from J, leaving 18 bases between them. CDR3 sequence (DNA): TGTGCCAGCAGCGCCCCTTTCAGGGTTGGGGAGACCCAGTACTTC. It codes for CASSAPFRVGETQYF.

V and J are TRBV7-9 and TRBJ1-2; 7 bases line up with TRBD1. J was trimmed by 5 bases and V by 5 bases; bases with no gene match: 5. This CDR3 region has 13 residues. Germline values: CDR1 SEHNR, CDR2 FQNEAQ (reference sequence). This chain's CDR3 is CASSRGTDYGYTF. The CDR3 nucleotides read TGTGCCAGCAGCCGTGGGACAGATTATGGCTACACCTTC.

The chain uses TRBV10-3 and TRBJ2-1; 7 nucleotides match TRBD2. Per germline, CDR1 ENHRY and CDR2 SYGVKD. There are 12 residues in the CDR3. V shed 5 bases and J 9 bases; nucleotides not matched to a gene: 4. In DNA, the CDR3 is TGTGCCATCAGTCTAGGGGAGGGTGAGCAGTTCTTC. It codes for CAISLGEGEQFF.

The rearrangement joins TRBV10-3 to TRBJ1-1, with D maybe TRBD1 (6 bases). The germline CDR1 and CDR2 sequences are ENHRY and SYGVKD. The CDR3 extends over 14 amino acids. V lost 11 bases and J 3 bases, leaving 19 bases between the germline ends. This CDR3 is CAVQPRTDDTEAFF. The CDR3 DNA sequence: TGTGCCGTTCAGCCAAGGACAGATGACACTGAAGCTTTCTTT.

The CDR3: CASSVGTGFYEQFF. DNA of the CDR3: TGTGCCAGCAGCGTCGGGACAGGTTTTTATGAGCAGTTCTTC. The chain is built from TRBV9 and TRBJ2-1; 8 nucleotides agree with TRBD1. This CDR3 spans 14 amino acids. V lost 2 bases to trimming and J lost 8 bases; unmatched junction nucleotides: 6. Germline CDR1 is SGDLS and CDR2 is YYNGEE.

This clone was recorded once. The chain has TRBV7-3 and TRBJ1-3; D not certain. Looked up from germline, CDR1 is SGHTA and CDR2 is FQGTGA. Trimming took 0 bases from V and 3 from J, leaving 6 bases between them. The CDR3 runs to 14 residues. CDR3 region: CASSLTPSGNTIYF. CDR3 DNA: TGTGCCAGCAGCTTAACGCCCAGTGGAAACACCATATATTTT.

The V and J genes are TRBV5-1 and TRBJ2-1, with D perhaps TRBD2 (5 bases). V was shortened by 2 bases and J by 4 bases, with 16 bases between the two germline ends. The CDR3 runs 16 residues. Germline-derived CDR1 and CDR2 are SGHRS and YFSETQ. The DNA of the CDR3 is TGCGCCAGCAGCTTATCCCCAAGCGGAGCTTACAATGAGCAGTTCTTC. Its translation is CASSLSPSGAYNEQFF. The full variable domain, completed using reference TRBV5-1 and TRBJ2-1, is KAGVTQTPRYLIKTRGQQVTLSCSPISGHRSVSWYQQTPGQGLQFLFEYFSETQRNKGNFPGRFSGRQFSNSRSEMNVSTLELGDSALYLCASSLSPSGAYNEQFFGPGTRLTVL.

This clone was seen only a few times. The DNA of the CDR3 is TGCAGCGCCCGGACAGGGGCCGGAGAGCAGTACTTC. It translates to CSARTGAGEQYF. The chain combines TRBV29-1 with TRBJ2-7; 9 bases match TRBD1. This CDR3 has 12 amino acids. V gave up 7 bases and J gave up 7 bases; unmatched junction bases: 8. Germline values: CDR1 SQVTM, CDR2 ANQGSEA.

The V and J genes are TRBV28 and TRBJ1-2, with no clear D. Germline loops: CDR1 MDHEN, CDR2 SYDVKM. Trimming shortened V by 4 bases and J by 4 bases, and 13 bases separated the two germline ends. The CDR3 covers 14 residues. This CDR3 is CASSSPPGSYGYTF. DNA for the CDR3: TGTGCCAGCAGTTCCCCTCCAGGCTCCTATGGCTACACCTTC.